The 31 T cell receptor beta chains below were found in one sample sequenced in a study of T cell clusters in autoimmune cytopenias. One tube held mixed TRB-A and TRB-B primer pools for touch-down PCR. TCRdb reprocessed the multiplex PCR reads and reports one entry per CDR3 protein, with no DNA. This listing includes about 15,000 distinct CDR3 sequences. Each sample's input was 250 ng genomic DNA, 35,000 to 40,000 genome equivalents. Sequencing used peripheral blood. Every receptor here comes from a human donor with an autoimmune cytopenia or autoimmune hepatitis (not recorded which).

CDR3 protein: CASSLAGGELFF. V gene TRBV7-9 combines with J gene TRBJ2-2. The CDR3 has 12 amino acids. CDR1 is SEHNR, CDR2 FQNEAQ, per germline (reference sequence).

This clonotype ranks as medium-sized (0.01 to 0.1%) in terms of frequency. This sequence joins TRBV6-5 and TRBJ2-1; the D call from TCRdb, TRBD1, cannot be confirmed without DNA. CDR1 and CDR2 (germline): MNHEY, SVGAGI. The CDR3 totals 16 residues. The CDR3 protein is CASSYRTAPIYNEQFF.

V is TRBV12-3 or TRBV12-4 and J is TRBJ1-2; checking the TCRdb D call of TRBD1 is not possible without DNA. The CDR3 consists of 13 residues. The CDR3 loop reads CASKNRANYGYTF.

The chain recombines TRBV5-4 with TRBJ1-4. The length of the CDR3 is 15 residues. From germline, CDR1 is SGHNT and CDR2 YYREEE (reference sequence). CDR3 loop: CASSLVGRGNEKLFF. The variable domain in full, with the rest retrieved from reference TRBV5-4 and TRBJ1-4, is ETGVTQSPTHLIKTRGQQVTLRCSSQSGHNTVSWYQQALGQGPQFIFQYYREEENGRGNFPPRFSGLQFPNYSSELNVNALELDDSALYLCASSLVGRGNEKLFFGSGTQLSVL.

The rearrangement links TRBV7-9 to TRBJ2-7; TCRdb's assignment of TRBD2 cannot be checked, as there is no DNA. The CDR3 runs 17 residues. Looked up from germline, CDR1 is SEHNR and CDR2 is FQNEAQ (reference sequence). The CDR3 loop is CASSFRASGGSSYEQYF.

The chain uses TRBV27 and TRBJ1-2. The CDR3 length is 16 residues. Germline V gene data show CDR1 as MNHEY and CDR2 as SMNVEV (reference sequence). CDR3 loop: CASSSFAGEVTRGYTF.

This clonotype counts as medium-sized (0.01 to 0.1%) by frequency. The V and J genes are TRBV19 and TRBJ2-3; lacking DNA, the TRBD2 call made by TCRdb goes unchecked. CDR1 is LNHDA, CDR2 SQIVND, per germline (reference sequence). CDR3 length: 13 amino acids. The CDR3 loop reads CASSAGSGDTQYF.

The V gene is TRBV29-1, the J gene TRBJ1-1; TCRdb outputs TRBD1, but without DNA this stays unchecked. The CDR3 loop spans 13 amino acids. CDR1 and CDR2 from the germline V gene are SQVTM and ANQGSEA. The CDR3 loop is CSVEGQGASEAFF.

The chain joins TRBV24-1 to TRBJ1-2; TCRdb's D gene call, TRBD1, goes unchecked for lack of DNA. The CDR3 has 11 amino acids. Per the germline V gene, CDR1 is KGHDR and CDR2 is SFDVKD. The CDR3 here is CAQGVNYGYTF.

This chain uses TRBV10-3 with TRBJ2-1; TCRdb returns TRBD1, unconfirmable since there is no DNA. The CDR3 runs 13 residues. Germline loops: CDR1 ENHRY, CDR2 SYGVKD. The CDR3 here is CAISEPPGQEQFF.

This chain joins TRBV11-2 and TRBJ1-2; with no DNA, the TCRdb D assignment of TRBD1 cannot be verified. Germline V CDR1 and CDR2: SGHAT, FQNNGV. The CDR3 is made up of 12 amino acids. CDR3 region: CASSETGEGYTF.

This chain connects TRBV30 to TRBJ1-2. The CDR3 has 13 amino acids. Looked up from germline, CDR1 is GTSNPN and CDR2 is SVGIG (reference sequence). The CDR3 loop is CAWSRDRGYGYTF.

The V and J genes are TRBV19 and TRBJ1-2; checking the TCRdb D call of TRBD1 is not possible without DNA. The length of the CDR3 is 13 residues. Germline V gene sequence: CDR1 LNHDA, CDR2 SQIVND (reference sequence). CDR3 sequence reads: CASSRGQNYGYTF. Supplemented by reference TRBV19 and TRBJ1-2, the full variable domain reads DGGITQSPKYLFRKEGQNVTLSCEQNLNHDAMYWYRQDPGQGLRLIYYSQIVNDFQKGDIAEGYSVSREKKESFPLTVTSAQKNPTAFYLCASSRGQNYGYTFGSGTRLTVV.

This sequence joins TRBV5-5 and TRBJ2-3; TCRdb returns TRBD2, unconfirmable since there is no DNA. The CDR3 spans 16 residues. Germline CDR1 is SGHKS and CDR2 is YYEKEE (reference sequence). The chain's CDR3 is CASSQETSPRTDTQYF.

The chain combines TRBV5-6 with TRBJ2-1; absent DNA, TCRdb's TRBD2 call cannot be checked. The CDR3 contains 16 residues. Germline-derived CDR1 and CDR2 are SGHDT and YYEEEE. CDR3 region: CASRSLTRGAYNEQFF.

According to its frequency, this clonotype is medium-sized. V gene TRBV19 combines with J gene TRBJ1-4. The CDR3 consists of 15 residues. Looked up from germline, CDR1 is LNHDA and CDR2 is SQIVND (reference sequence). The CDR3 spells CASSPRTGGGEKLFF.

V and J are TRBV6-6 and TRBJ1-5; TCRdb selects TRBD1, and the lack of DNA leaves this call unchecked. Looked up from germline, CDR1 is MNHNY and CDR2 is SVGAGI (reference sequence). The CDR3 is 14 residues long. This CDR3 reads CASRVTGALGPQHF.

Considering frequency, this clonotype is medium-sized (0.01 to 0.1%). The chain recombines TRBV29-1 with TRBJ1-2. Germline CDR1 reads SQVTM; CDR2 reads ANQGSEA. The CDR3 spans 12 residues. The CDR3 loop reads CSAPHSGVGYTF.

The V gene is TRBV7-2, the J gene TRBJ2-1; TCRdb's D call, TRBD2, is unchecked because there is no DNA. This CDR3 comprises 15 residues. Germline CDR1 reads SGHTA; CDR2 reads FQGNSA. The CDR3 here is CASSLAGGTYNEQFF.

This rearrangement joins TRBV5-1 to TRBJ1-2; TCRdb outputs TRBD1, but without DNA this stays unchecked. Germline V gene lookup returns CDR1 SGHRS and CDR2 YFSETQ. The CDR3 has 14 amino acids. The CDR3 loop is CASSPLRGDYGYTF.

J is TRBJ1-1 and V is TRBV6-5; TCRdb's assignment of TRBD1 cannot be checked, as there is no DNA. The CDR3 is made up of 14 amino acids. The germline V gene encodes CDR1 MNHEY and CDR2 SVGAGI. This chain's CDR3 is CASSRDSARTEAFF.

V gene TRBV6-5 combines with J gene TRBJ2-1; lacking DNA, the TRBD2 call made by TCRdb goes unchecked. The CDR3 has 17 residues. Germline V lookup: CDR1 MNHEY, CDR2 SVGAGI. CDR3 in amino acids: CASSPISGGASLNEQFF.

The chain combines TRBV24-1 with TRBJ1-5. The CDR3 extends over 15 amino acids. From germline, CDR1 is KGHDR and CDR2 SFDVKD. The CDR3 loop reads CATSDFRQNNQPQHF.

The chain uses TRBV5-4 and TRBJ2-7; the D call of TRBD2 rests on TCRdb alone, since no DNA is present to check it. The CDR3 is 16 amino acids. Per the germline V gene, CDR1 is SGHNT and CDR2 is YYREEE (reference sequence). The CDR3 is CASSLDPSGGAYEQYF.

The J gene is TRBJ2-3, the V gene TRBV6-1; TCRdb reports TRBD1, a call that lacks DNA to check it against. Germline values: CDR1 MNHNS, CDR2 SASEGT. The CDR3 consists of 15 residues. This CDR3 is CASSEARGGTDTQYF.

This clonotype registers medium-sized (0.01 to 0.1%) by frequency. The chain uses TRBV15 and TRBJ2-1; the TCRdb D gene call, TRBD2, has no DNA to confirm it. Germline loops: CDR1 LNHNV, CDR2 YYDKDF (reference sequence). This CDR3 is built from 15 residues. CDR3 sequence: CATSLPGLAVGEQFF.

The chain joins TRBV20-1 to TRBJ1-1. CDR3 size: 13 residues. CDR1 is DFQATT, CDR2 SNEGSKA, per germline (reference sequence). This CDR3 is CSAYPIKNTEAFF.

CDR3 in amino acids: CASSEWDNEQFF. The chain recombines TRBV6-1 with TRBJ2-1. Germline CDR1 reads MNHNS; CDR2 reads SASEGT. There are 12 residues in the CDR3.

The chain links TRBV6-5 to TRBJ2-3. Germline-derived CDR1 and CDR2 are MNHEY and SVGAGI. The CDR3 totals 18 residues. Here the CDR3 reads CASSYSFGHHTNTDTQYF.

The chain combines TRBV27 with TRBJ1-4; TCRdb indicates TRBD1, and absent DNA this call remains unverified. This CDR3 is 13 amino acids long. Germline lookup yields CDR1 MNHEY and CDR2 SMNVEV (reference sequence). CDR3: CASRPGMGEKLFF.

The chain has TRBV12-3 or TRBV12-4 and TRBJ2-3; TCRdb's D call of TRBD2 is untestable without DNA. The CDR3 runs 15 residues. CDR3 protein: CASSIAARDTDTQYF.